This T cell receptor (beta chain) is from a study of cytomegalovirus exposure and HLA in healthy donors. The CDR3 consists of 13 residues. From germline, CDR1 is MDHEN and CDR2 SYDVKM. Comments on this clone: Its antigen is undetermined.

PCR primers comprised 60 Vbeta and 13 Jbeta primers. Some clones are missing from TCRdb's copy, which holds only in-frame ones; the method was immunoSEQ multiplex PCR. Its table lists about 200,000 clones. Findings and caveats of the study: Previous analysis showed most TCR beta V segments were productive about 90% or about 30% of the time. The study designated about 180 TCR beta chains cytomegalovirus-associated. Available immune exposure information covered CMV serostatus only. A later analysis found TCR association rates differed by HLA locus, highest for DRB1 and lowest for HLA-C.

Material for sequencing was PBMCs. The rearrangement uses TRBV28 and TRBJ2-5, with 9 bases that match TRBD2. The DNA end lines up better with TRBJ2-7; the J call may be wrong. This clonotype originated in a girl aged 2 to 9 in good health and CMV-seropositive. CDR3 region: CAGSSGTTYEQYF. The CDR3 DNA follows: TGTGCCGGATCTAGCGGGACGACCTACGAGCAGTACTTC.